In its sample, the clone carrying this T cell receptor (beta chain) was seen once. As yet, its antigen is unknown. Treatment defined: about 20 received Ad26.COV2.S at low or high dose, single or two shots; five or six received placebo; per-sample allocation not given. Sampling was done on day 63 after the first vaccine or placebo injection. This vaccine is an Ad26 vector that expresses the Wuhan-strain SARS-CoV-2 spike. Germline V gives CDR1 LNHNV, CDR2 YYDKDF (reference sequence). Trimming removed 11 bases from V and 6 bases from J; junction bases left unmatched: 15. The CDR3 totals 15 residues. Repertoires were generated with immunoSEQ multiplex PCR, while TCRdb's copy carries only in-frame clones and drops some. The data show 500,000 or so clones, around nine tenths seen once. The sample is drawn from a study of Ad26.COV2.S vaccination and SARS-CoV-2 variants. The study's findings and limits: There was a possibility that the TCR breadth and depth analyses underestimated total T cell responses.

This sequence joins TRBV15 and TRBJ2-1; 8 bases map to TRBD2. Specimen: peripheral blood, collected in a trial of Ad26.COV2.S vaccine versus placebo. The sequence came from a person between 18 and 65 years old who received the Ad26.COV2.S COVID-19 vaccine or a placebo. This CDR3 reads CASRAGTRAANEQFF. CDR3 nucleotide sequence: TGTGCCTCAAGGGCGGGGACTAGGGCTGCCAATGAGCAGTTCTTC.